These T cell receptor beta chains were read from a single sample in a study of graft-versus-host responses after intestinal transplantation. Only in-frame clones appear in the TCRdb table, and some are missing; sequencing was by immunoSEQ multiplex PCR. The sample has 43,000 or so clones, approximately 94% seen once. The sequenced sample was PBMCs, obtained around 330 days after intestinal transplant. These receptors came from a human patient who received an intestinal transplant, so some T cells may come from the graft donor. CDR3s include the opening cysteine and the closing phenylalanine or tryptophan. D genes are given only for firm matches. Not all rows give a size; the values are once, few, many and, for expanded clones, a class.

d_call	cdr3_length	j_call	v_call	clone_size	cdr3_nt	cdr3_aa
NA	17	TRBJ1-1	TRBV7-9	NA	TGTGCCAGCAGCTTAGGGAGCAGGAATAGCAAGAACACTGAAGCTTTCTTT	CASSLGSRNSKNTEAFF
NA	14	TRBJ1-1	TRBV18	NA	TGTGCCAGCTCACCCAGCCGGGACACGGGTGAAGCTTTCTTT	CASSPSRDTGEAFF
NA	18	TRBJ1-1	TRBV28	NA	TGTGCCAGCAGTCTACCCCGAACGGAACAGGCCCGGAACACTGAAGCTTTCTTT	CASSLPRTEQARNTEAFF
NA	11	TRBJ2-7	TRBV20-1	once	TGCAGTGCTCTCTATCGCTACGAGCAGTACTTC	CSALYRYEQYF
NA	15	TRBJ1-3	TRBV14	NA	TGTGCCAGCAGCCAACCCTCCGGGGAAAGGAACACCATATATTTT	CASSQPSGERNTIYF
NA	17	TRBJ1-1	TRBV13	NA	TGTGCCAGCAGCTCAGCTACTTTGAGCCCTAGGTTCACTGAAGCTTTCTTT	CASSSATLSPRFTEAFF
TRBD1	14	TRBJ1-4	TRBV19	NA	TGTGCCAGTAGTATCACAGGGGGGAATGAAAAACTGTTTTTT	CASSITGGNEKLFF
TRBD2	18	TRBJ2-7	TRBV7-2	NA	TGTGCCAGCAGCAAAGTGGTAATAGCGGGAGGTCTCCCCTACGAGCAGTACTTC	CASSKVVIAGGLPYEQYF
NA	13	TRBJ2-5	TRBV7-2	NA	TGTGCCAGCAGCTTGACACATGGAGAGACCCAGTACTTC	CASSLTHGETQYF
NA	13	TRBJ2-2	TRBV7-9	NA	TGTGCCAGCAGCTTTGACCGCACCGGGGAGCTGTTTTTT	CASSFDRTGELFF
NA	15	TRBJ2-7	TRBV10-2	NA	TGCGCCAGCAAGCCTCATGAGCCCAGCTCCTACGAGCAGTACTTC	CASKPHEPSSYEQYF
TRBD1	16	TRBJ2-4	TRBV7-2	NA	TGTGCCAGCAGCTTAGACCTCGGACAGGGGATGGACATTCAGTACTTC	CASSLDLGQGMDIQYF
NA	14	TRBJ2-1	TRBV6-6	NA	TGTGCCAGCAGTTTATCGGATTCCTACAATGAGCAGTTCTTC	CASSLSDSYNEQFF
NA	10	TRBJ2-7	TRBV9	NA	TGTGCCGGCAGCGTACCCGAGCAGTACTTC	CAGSVPEQYF
NA	13	TRBJ2-2	TRBV7-2	NA	TGTGCCAGCAGCCTTAGTTTTGCCGGGGAGCTGTTTTTT	CASSLSFAGELFF
NA	14	TRBJ2-3	TRBV29-1	NA	TGCAGCGTTGAGGAAGGAGCGGTGGAGGGTACGCAGTATTTT	CSVEEGAVEGTQYF
TRBD1	15	TRBJ2-7	TRBV7-2	NA	TGTGCCAGCAGATCATTGGACAGGAGCTCCTACGAGCAGTACTTC	CASRSLDRSSYEQYF
TRBD2	18	TRBJ2-5	TRBV11-2	NA	TGTGCCAGCAGCTTTAGTCCTAAGGGCGGGGGGAATCAAGAGACCCAGTACTTC	CASSFSPKGGGNQETQYF
TRBD2	15	TRBJ2-7	TRBV28	NA	TGTGCCAGCAGTTTCCCCGGGCTAGCGGGAGACGAGCAGTACTTC	CASSFPGLAGDEQYF
TRBD1	15	TRBJ2-2	TRBV5-6	NA	TGTGCCAGCAGGGGACAGGGGGTATTTACCGGGGAGCTGTTTTTT	CASRGQGVFTGELFF
NA	13	TRBJ2-7	TRBV5-1	NA	TGCGCCAGCAGCGCGGGGAGCTCCTACGAGCAGTACTTC	CASSAGSSYEQYF
NA	14	TRBJ2-3	TRBV29-1	NA	TGCAGCGCCCACAGACCGGGGGGCACAGATACGCAGTATTTT	CSAHRPGGTDTQYF
NA	15	TRBJ1-3	TRBV6-1	NA	TGTGCCAGCAGATTCACAGGGTCGGCCGGAAACACCATATATTTT	CASRFTGSAGNTIYF
TRBD1	15	TRBJ2-3	TRBV10-2	NA	TGCGCCAGGCCGAGGACAGGGGGGTGCACAGATACGCAGTATTTT	CARPRTGGCTDTQYF
NA	13	TRBJ2-1	TRBV6-6	NA	TGTGCCAGCAGCCGCAGGGGCGCCGATGAGCAGTTCTTC	CASSRRGADEQFF
NA	12	TRBJ2-7	TRBV9	NA	TGTGCCAGCAGCGTAGAAGGGCGCGAGCAGTACTTC	CASSVEGREQYF